The 3 T cell receptor beta chains listed next were all sequenced from one sample in a study of Graves' ophthalmopathy and Graves' hyperthyroidism. TCR beta CDR3 amplification used RNA transcripts. RT-PCR was first run with HTBI primers, then multiplex PCR in a second round. TCRdb re-called the multiplex PCR reads with MiXCR, one entry per CDR3 protein. Of 660,000 or so distinct CDR3 sequences listed, over 40% are singletons. The sample was peripheral blood. These receptors were taken from an adult man with Graves' ophthalmopathy.

The V gene is TRBV24-1, the J gene TRBJ2-5; D is undetermined. Germline V gene data show CDR1 as KGHDR and CDR2 as SFDVKD. The V end was cut by 7 bases, the J end by 5 bases, with 13 bases between. The CDR3 contains 13 residues. The CDR3 here is CATSSEIGETQYF. In DNA, the CDR3 is TGTGCCACCAGCAGTGAAATAGGGGAGACCCAGTACTTC.

About this clonotype itself: One end of the junction does not line up with germline, which may come from a read error. The chain links TRBV7-8 to TRBJ1-4, with TRBD1 matching over 9 bases. CDR1 is SGHVS, CDR2 FQNEAQ, per germline. This CDR3 spans 17 amino acids. The chain's CDR3 is CASSQDSPGTGNEKLFF. In DNA form, the CDR3 reads TGCGCCAGCAGCCAAGATTCCCCCGGGACAGGGAATGAAAAACTGTTTTTT.

A remark on this clonotype: This may stem from a read error, because a much larger clone lies one nucleotide away. In nucleotides, the CDR3 is TGTGCCGGCAGTTACGGGAGATTAGCGACCCAGTACTTC. It yields the protein CAGSYGRLATQYF. V and J are TRBV6-5 and TRBJ2-5; the D gene is possibly TRBD2 (6 bases). Looked up from germline, CDR1 is MNHEY and CDR2 is SVGAGI. There are 13 residues in the CDR3.